The next 12 T cell receptor beta chains were all read from a single sample in a study of T cells after yellow fever vaccination. MiXCR was run by TCRdb on the 5' RACE reads, yielding one entry per CDR3 protein. Of around 250,000 distinct CDR3 sequences detected, less than 9% appear once; the ten largest clones hold roughly 0.93%. The specimen was CD4+ T cells sorted from PBMCs, collected 15 days after the yellow fever booster vaccination. The receptor set was obtained from a man aged 25-40 years who received the YFV17D yellow fever vaccine.

This clonotype has a count of ten or more. V usage is TRBV24-1 and J usage is TRBJ2-7; maybe TRBD2 (6 bases). Germline V CDR1 and CDR2: KGHDR, SFDVKD. This CDR3 has 15 amino acids. V gave up 3 bases and J gave up 0 bases, with 11 bases separating them. CDR3 DNA: TGTGCCACCAGTGATGGTAGGAGGGCCTCCTACGAGCAGTACTTC. Protein: CATSDGRRASYEQYF.

There are a few counts of this clonotype. V usage is TRBV10-3 and J usage is TRBJ2-5; D call uncertain. The CDR3 has 11 amino acids. Germline V CDR1 and CDR2: ENHRY, SYGVKD. V dropped 6 bases and J dropped 2 bases, with 4 bases sitting between them. The CDR3 DNA is TGTGCCATCAGGGAGCAAGAGACCCAGTACTTC. Translation: CAIREQETQYF.

The chain has TRBV12-5 and TRBJ2-1; D call uncertain. Germline lookup yields CDR1 LGHNT and CDR2 FRNRAP. CDR3 length: 12 amino acids. The CDR3 nucleotides are TGTGTCTGTGGTTTAAGGGTTTGGGAGCAGTTCTTC. Translated: CVCGLRVWEQFF.

This clonotype came up a few times. J is TRBJ2-4 and V is TRBV7-3; D call uncertain. Trimming pared 2 bases from V and 7 bases from J, leaving 12 bases between. This CDR3 has 14 residues. CDR1 is SGHTA and CDR2 is FQGTGA in the germline V gene. CDR3 in amino acids: CASSLDGGSNIQYF. The CDR3 DNA reads as TGTGCCAGCAGCTTAGATGGTGGGTCTAACATTCAGTACTTC. The entire variable domain, with the rest obtained from reference TRBV7-3 and TRBJ2-4, is as follows: GAGVSQTPSNKVTEKGKYVELRCDPISGHTALYWYRQSLGQGPEFLIYFQGTGAADDSGLPNDRFFAVRPEGSVSTLKIQRTERGDSAVYLCASSLDGGSNIQYFGAGTRLSVL.

The sample holds many counts of this clonotype. The chain combines TRBV15 with TRBJ2-7, with 7 bases aligning to TRBD1. This CDR3 contains 15 residues. V lost 0 bases to trimming and J lost 3 bases; unmatched junction nucleotides: 5. From germline, CDR1 is LNHNV and CDR2 YYDKDF (reference sequence). The CDR3 bases are TGTGCCACCAGCAGAGATCTACAGGGGAACTACGAGCAGTACTTC. This translates into CATSRDLQGNYEQYF.

This clonotype was recorded a few times. The J gene is TRBJ2-2, the V gene TRBV15, with 13 positions matching TRBD2. Germline V gene data show CDR1 as LNHNV and CDR2 as YYDKDF (reference sequence). CDR3 length: 17 amino acids. The V gene end was trimmed by 4 bases and the J gene end by 3 bases; junction bases not matched to a gene: 5. The CDR3 DNA reads as TGTGCCACCAGCACGCCGGGACTAGCGGGGTACACCGGGGAGCTGTTTTTT. It is translated as CATSTPGLAGYTGELFF.

This clonotype was detected ten times or more. The chain is built from TRBV12-3 or TRBV12-4 and TRBJ2-2, with D uncertain. V was pared by 3 bases and J by 11 bases, with 10 bases between. The CDR3 covers 12 residues. The CDR3 coding sequence is TGTGCCAGCAGTTTCTCTGCAGGAGAGCTGTTTTTT. Its translation is CASSFSAGELFF.

CDR3 coding DNA: TGTGCCAGCAGTACTGCGTGGGCCACTGAAGCTTTCTTT. Residues: CASSTAWATEAFF. This chain links TRBV6-2 or TRBV6-3 with TRBJ1-1; D is unclear. Germline CDR1 and CDR2: MNHEY and SVGEGT. V gave up 5 bases and J gave up 4 bases, with 11 bases separating them. This CDR3 is built from 13 residues.

This clonotype was seen only a few times. The chain carries TRBV5-1 and TRBJ1-2; D is uncertain. CDR1 is SGHRS, CDR2 YFSETQ, per germline. The ends were cut back, 4 bases at V and 8 bases at J, with 18 bases in the middle. CDR3 length: 14 amino acids. CDR3 in amino acids: CASSPDGSPRGYTF. The CDR3 DNA is TGCGCCAGCAGCCCCGACGGCAGCCCTCGAGGCTACACCTTC.

The chain uses TRBV7-9 and TRBJ2-5; a weak D match, TRBD2 (5 bases). V lost 3 bases and J lost 3, with 14 bases in between. The germline V gene encodes CDR1 SEHNR and CDR2 FQNEAQ (reference sequence). The CDR3 sequence is 15 residues long. Here the CDR3 reads CASSFRKVGKETQYF. In DNA, the CDR3 is TGTGCCAGCAGCTTTCGAAAAGTCGGGAAAGAGACCCAGTACTTC.

This clonotype occurred many times. This chain uses TRBV6-2 or TRBV6-3 with TRBJ1-2; the D is unclear. The CDR3 has 14 residues. Germline V gives CDR1 MNHEY, CDR2 SVGEGT. V lost 0 bases, J lost 2 bases, and 7 bases lay in between. Here the CDR3 DNA reads TGTGCCAGCAGTTACTCGATTGGCAACTATGGCTACACCTTC. Its protein is CASSYSIGNYGYTF.

This clonotype showed up just a few times. The V call is TRBV10-3, the J call TRBJ2-1; the match to TRBD2 covers 12 bases. This CDR3 region has 18 residues. Germline V gene sequence: CDR1 ENHRY, CDR2 SYGVKD. Unmatched junction bases numbered 8, after V lost 4 bases and J lost 1 base. The CDR3 region has the DNA TGTGCCATCAGTGGACTAGCGGGAGAGGTGGGGTCCTACAATGAGCAGTTCTTC. This sequence encodes CAISGLAGEVGSYNEQFF.